The source of this T cell receptor beta chain is a study of CD8 T cells in ankylosing spondylitis. Notes on the study in general: Ankylosing spondylitis blood seemed to carry a telltale TCR beta motif made of fewer than 10 highly homologous variants. Clones linked to disease, bearing a CD8+ phenotype, were relatively rare in peripheral blood.

This clonotype has more than one count but fewer than ten. The antigen is undetermined. In making TCR beta libraries, quantitative 5'-RACE with molecular barcodes was used. TCRdb ran MiXCR on the 5' RACE reads and lists one entry per CDR3 protein. There are fewer than 650,000 distinct CDR3 sequences in the sample; approximately 12% occur only once, and approximately 7% lies in the top ten. CDR1 SQVTM and CDR2 ANQGSEA come from the germline V gene. J was trimmed by 8 bases and V by 5 bases; bases with no gene match: 3. The CDR3 runs to 11 residues. This TCR came from a male donor with ankylosing spondylitis. The J gene is TRBJ1-1, the V gene TRBV29-1, with 9 bases matching TRBD1. The sequenced sample consisted of blood, either unsorted or a sorted T cell fraction (not recorded which). The CDR3 is CSVSGTGEAFF. The CDR3 bases are TGCAGCGTTTCCGGGACAGGGGAAGCTTTCTTT.